The 15 T cell receptor beta chains below come from one sample, sequenced in a study of human T cells and chemical hapten exposure. Via MiXCR, TCRdb re-called the RACE reads, giving one row per CDR3 protein. There are some 97,000 distinct CDR3 sequences in the sample; roughly a quarter occur only once, and about 9.4% lies in the top ten. The sample's time point: patch test 3, about 24 weeks after DPC sensitization. Indicated treatment: therapeutic diphenylcyclopropenone sensitization with weekly scalp DPC. The specimen was whole blood, collected in connection with sensitization to the hapten diphenylcyclopropenone (DPC). The receptors derive from a man aged 40-49 years with alopecia areata. Some clones in this sample may be carry-over from other donors' samples.

The chain couples TRBV24-1 to TRBJ2-1, with 14 bases aligning to TRBD2. This CDR3 comprises 18 residues. The J segment lost 1 base and the V segment lost 2 bases, leaving 3 bases of the junction unmatched. The germline gives CDR1 KGHDR, CDR2 SFDVKD. The CDR3 here is CATSDSRLAGGSYNEQFF. The CDR3 coding sequence is TGTGCCACCAGTGATTCTAGACTAGCGGGAGGGTCCTACAATGAGCAGTTCTTC.

The rearrangement links TRBV2 to TRBJ2-1; no clear D. Trimming took off 1 base at V and 4 bases at J, with 14 bases between the two ends. Germline V lookup: CDR1 SNHLY, CDR2 FYNNEI. The CDR3 is 16 amino acids. In DNA, the CDR3 is TGTGCCAGCAGTGAAGTCCCCGTGCTGGCTTACAATGAGCAGTTCTTC. Translated, it gives CASSEVPVLAYNEQFF.

The sample holds a few counts of this clonotype. The CDR3 nucleotides read TGTGCCACCGGGGGACTAGCGGGAGAGCGGGGAGAGCAGTACTTC. Translating gives CATGGLAGERGEQYF. V usage is TRBV7-9 and J usage is TRBJ2-7; TRBD2 matches at 14 bases. J was trimmed by 7 bases and V by 10 bases; bases with no gene match: 12. Germline V gene data show CDR1 as SEHNR and CDR2 as FQNEAQ (reference sequence). The CDR3 sequence is 15 residues long.

This clonotype was recorded a few times. The chain has TRBV20-1 and TRBJ2-3; D is possibly TRBD2 (6 bases). Trimming pared 5 bases from V and 2 bases from J, leaving 20 bases between. From germline, CDR1 is DFQATT and CDR2 SNEGSKA (reference sequence). CDR3 length equals 16 residues. CDR3 DNA sequence: TGCAGTGCTTCCCCTCCGGGACTCATTAACACAGATACGCAGTATTTT. It encodes CSASPPGLINTDTQYF.

The rearrangement joins TRBV5-1 to TRBJ1-5; perhaps TRBD1 as D (6 bases). The CDR3 covers 15 residues. The V end was cut by 0 bases, the J end by 4 bases, with 11 bases between. Looked up from germline, CDR1 is SGHRS and CDR2 is YFSETQ. Here the CDR3 reads CASSLEGGKNQPQHF. The CDR3 region has the DNA TGCGCCAGCAGCTTGGAGGGGGGGAAGAATCAGCCCCAGCATTTT.

J is TRBJ2-7 and V is TRBV20-1, with D hard to call. With 4 bases removed from V and 1 base from J, the gap between germline ends came to 14 bases. Germline V gene sequence: CDR1 DFQATT, CDR2 SNEGSKA (reference sequence). This CDR3 is built from 14 residues. CDR3 coding DNA: TGCAGTGCTACCCGGGCCTCAGATTCCTACGAGCAGTACTTC. Its protein product is CSATRASDSYEQYF.

This clonotype is medium-sized in the sample. The rearrangement links TRBV4-3 to TRBJ2-6; D is possibly TRBD1 (6 bases). CDR3 length: 17 amino acids. The germline gives CDR1 LGHNA, CDR2 YSLEER. Between the trimmed V and J ends, which lost 0 bases and 0 bases, there was a span of 9 bases. The CDR3 is CASSQEDSFSGANVLTF. The CDR3 nucleotides read TGCGCCAGCAGCCAAGAGGACAGCTTCTCTGGGGCCAACGTCCTGACTTTC.

The rearrangement links TRBV6-5 to TRBJ2-3, with D perhaps matching TRBD2 (7 bases). Germline CDR1 is MNHEY and CDR2 is SVGAGI. The CDR3 totals 15 residues. V was cut by 6 bases and J by 4 bases, with 17 bases left in between. Written as DNA, the CDR3 is TGTGCCAGCAGCCCGGCGGGGGCGAAAGCAGATACGCAGTATTTT. Protein sequence: CASSPAGAKADTQYF.

In this sample, this clonotype turned up a few times. J is TRBJ2-1 and V is TRBV12-3 or TRBV12-4; TRBD2 agrees at 13 bases. This CDR3 comprises 17 residues. The V segment lost 2 bases and the J segment 8 bases; nucleotides outside the gene matches: 9. CDR3 loop: CASSLPQLAGGIDEQFF. CDR3 DNA sequence: TGTGCCAGCAGTTTACCTCAACTAGCGGGAGGGATCGATGAGCAGTTCTTC.

V is TRBV6-5 and J is TRBJ2-5, with unresolved D. In germline, CDR1 is MNHEY, CDR2 SVGAGI. CDR3 length: 14 amino acids. Deletions cut 1 base from V and 3 bases from J, with 9 bases between. The CDR3 coding sequence is TGTGCCAGCAGTTACTTGATGCGGAAAGAGACCCAGTACTTC. Its translation is CASSYLMRKETQYF.

The chain combines TRBV6-6 with TRBJ2-3, with TRBD2 matching 9 bases. J was trimmed by 7 bases and V by 6 bases; bases with no gene match: 5. The CDR3 covers 13 residues. Germline lookup yields CDR1 MNHNY and CDR2 SVGAGI (reference sequence). In DNA, the CDR3 is TGTGCCAGCAGGCGGGAGGGCCTAAATACGCAGTATTTT. Encoded protein: CASRREGLNTQYF.

The rearrangement links TRBV5-1 to TRBJ2-6; D unresolved. V was cut by 1 base and J by 0 bases, with 5 bases left in between. CDR1 and CDR2 from the germline V gene are SGHRS and YFSETQ. The CDR3 is made up of 15 amino acids. The CDR3 DNA sequence: TGCGCCAGCAGCTTGCAGAGCTCTGGGGCCAACGTCCTGACTTTC. Amino acid sequence: CASSLQSSGANVLTF.

The rearrangement links TRBV5-1 to TRBJ2-7, with D perhaps given as TRBD1 or TRBD2 (6 bases each). This CDR3 comprises 14 residues. V was shortened by 0 bases and J by 4 bases, with 11 bases between the two germline ends. Per the germline V gene, CDR1 is SGHRS and CDR2 is YFSETQ. CDR3 protein: CASSLEGGPYEQYF. The DNA for the CDR3 is TGCGCCAGCAGCTTGGAAGGGGGGCCGTACGAGCAGTACTTC.

The genes are TRBV11-1 and TRBJ2-7, with a weak D call TRBD2 (5 bases). The CDR3 covers 15 residues. The V gene's germline CDR1 is SGHAT and CDR2 FQDESV (reference sequence). V gave up 3 bases and J gave up 6 bases, with 18 bases separating them. The DNA for the CDR3 is TGTGCCAGCAGCTTCTTAACGGGAAAGGGTCTCGAGCAGTACTTC. Encoded protein: CASSFLTGKGLEQYF.

This rearrangement joins TRBV9 to TRBJ2-5; D gene ambiguous. The length of the CDR3 is 15 residues. Trimming shortened V by 4 bases and J by 2 bases, and 15 bases separated the two germline ends. Germline-derived CDR1 and CDR2 are SGDLS and YYNGEE. CDR3 nucleotide sequence: TGTGCCAGCAGCCCCCGCCTGCTAGAACAAGAGACCCAGTACTTC. It translates to CASSPRLLEQETQYF.